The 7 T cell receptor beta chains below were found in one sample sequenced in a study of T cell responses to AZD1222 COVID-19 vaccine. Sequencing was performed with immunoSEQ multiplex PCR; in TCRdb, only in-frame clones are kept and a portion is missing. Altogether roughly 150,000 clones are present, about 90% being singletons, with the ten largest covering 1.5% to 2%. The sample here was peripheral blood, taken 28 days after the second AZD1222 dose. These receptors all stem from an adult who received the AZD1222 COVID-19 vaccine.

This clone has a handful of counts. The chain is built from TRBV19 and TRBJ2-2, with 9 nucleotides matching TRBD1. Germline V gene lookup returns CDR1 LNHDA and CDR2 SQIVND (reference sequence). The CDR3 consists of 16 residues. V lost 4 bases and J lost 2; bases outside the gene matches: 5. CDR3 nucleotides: TGTGCCAGTAGTAAGCCGGGACAGGGCAACACCGGGGAGCTGTTTTTT. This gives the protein CASSKPGQGNTGELFF.

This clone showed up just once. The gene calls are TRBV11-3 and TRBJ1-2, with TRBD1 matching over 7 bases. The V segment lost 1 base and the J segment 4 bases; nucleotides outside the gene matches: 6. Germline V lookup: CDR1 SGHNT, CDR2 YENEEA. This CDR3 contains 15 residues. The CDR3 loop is CASSLGRGPLYGYTF. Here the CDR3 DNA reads TGTGCCAGCAGCTTAGGAAGGGGGCCTCTCTATGGCTACACCTTC.

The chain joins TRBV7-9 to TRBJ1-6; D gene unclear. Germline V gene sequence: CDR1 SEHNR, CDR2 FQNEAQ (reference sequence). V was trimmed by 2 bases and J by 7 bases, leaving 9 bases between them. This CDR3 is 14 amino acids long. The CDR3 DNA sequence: TGTGCCAGCAGCTTAAATGAGGGCAATTCACCCCTCCACTTT. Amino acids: CASSLNEGNSPLHF.

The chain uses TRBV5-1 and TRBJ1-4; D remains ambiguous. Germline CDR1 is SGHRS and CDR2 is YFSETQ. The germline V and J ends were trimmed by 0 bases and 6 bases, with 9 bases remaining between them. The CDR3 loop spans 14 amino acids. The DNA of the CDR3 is TGCGCCAGCAGCTTGGGCCAACGGGATGAAAAACTGTTTTTT. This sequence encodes CASSLGQRDEKLFF.

The chain's CDR3 is CASSTIKRQRIYNEQFF. The CDR3 bases are TGTGCCAGCAGTACCATCAAGCGACAAAGGATCTACAATGAGCAGTTCTTC. V gene TRBV27 combines with J gene TRBJ2-1, with unresolved D. The CDR3 has 17 residues. Trimming took off 5 bases at V and 3 bases at J, with 20 bases between the two ends. Germline V gene sequence: CDR1 MNHEY, CDR2 SMNVEV (reference sequence).

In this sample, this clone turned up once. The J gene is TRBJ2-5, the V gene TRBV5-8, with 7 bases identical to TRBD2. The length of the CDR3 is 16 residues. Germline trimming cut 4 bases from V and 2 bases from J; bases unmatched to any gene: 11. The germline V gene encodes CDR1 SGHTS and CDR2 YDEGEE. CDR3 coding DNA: TGTGCCAGCAGCCGGGAAGTCGGGAGGCCTCAAGAGACCCAGTACTTC. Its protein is CASSREVGRPQETQYF.

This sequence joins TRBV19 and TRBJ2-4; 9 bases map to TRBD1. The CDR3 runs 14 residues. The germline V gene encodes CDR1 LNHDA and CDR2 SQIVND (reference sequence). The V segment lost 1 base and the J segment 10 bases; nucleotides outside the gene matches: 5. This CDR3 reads CASSIGTGARIQYF. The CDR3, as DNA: TGTGCCAGTAGTATAGGGACAGGGGCCCGGATTCAGTACTTC.